This entry is about one T cell receptor beta chain. Its matching antigen is unknown. The data belong to a study of T cell responses to AZD1222 COVID-19 vaccine. Overall study context: Pooling was applied to second doses at about 4 or about 12 weeks. Study observations and caveats: Donors were largely white British and mainly female; clonal diversity was possibly underestimated.

V gave up 3 bases and J gave up 5 bases; unmatched junction bases: 8. CDR3 length: 16 amino acids. From germline, CDR1 is SGHKS and CDR2 YYEKEE (reference sequence). Produced via immunoSEQ multiplex PCR; TCRdb's table is partial and in-frame only. The sample includes roughly 150,000 clones, around nine tenths seen only once; the top ten take roughly 3.8%. This receptor was obtained from an adult in good health. The sequenced sample was peripheral blood, obtained on day 0 of AZD1222 vaccination. The gene calls are TRBV5-5 and TRBJ2-2; 9 nucleotides align to TRBD2. As DNA, the CDR3 is TGTGCCAGCAGCTCCCGACTAGCGGTAACGACCGGGGAGCTGTTTTTT. Translation: CASSSRLAVTTGELFF.